Shown below are 15 T cell receptor beta chains from a single sample sequenced in a study of metastatic and nonmetastatic thyroid tumors. Every patient underwent thyroid surgery untreated. TCRdb reanalyzed the PCR reads via MiXCR. This table has about 33,000 clones, about a sixth appearing once. Sequenced sample: blood. The receptors here all came from a male donor with papillary thyroid cancer or a benign thyroid nodule (not recorded which). Some clones in this sample may be carry-over from other donors' samples.

The table lists this clone with many counts. The rearrangement uses TRBV3-1 and TRBJ2-2, with no clear D. Per germline, CDR1 LGHDT and CDR2 YNNKEL (reference sequence). With 3 bases removed from V and 5 bases from J, the gap between germline ends came to 13 bases. The CDR3 sequence is 15 residues long. DNA of the CDR3: TGTGCCAGCAGCCAGCAGGCGGAAGTTACCGGGGAGCTGTTTTTT. Its protein is CASSQQAEVTGELFF.

This clone was detected ten times or more. V gene TRBV7-9 combines with J gene TRBJ2-7, with TRBD1 as a possible D gene (6 bases). The germline V gene encodes CDR1 SEHNR and CDR2 FQNEAQ (reference sequence). CDR3 length: 15 residues. The V gene lost 2 bases and the J gene lost 7 bases, with 18 bases spanning the gap. CDR3 DNA sequence: TGTGCCAGCAGCTTACTCCGGGACATGCCCCGGGAGCAGTACTTC. It is translated as CASSLLRDMPREQYF. Combining the CDR3 with reference TRBV7-9 and TRBJ2-7 gives the whole variable domain DTGVSQNPRHKITKRGQNVTFRCDPISEHNRLYWYRQTLGQGPEFLTYFQNEAQLEKSRLLSDRFSAERPKGSFSTLEIQRTEQGDSAMYLCASSLLRDMPREQYFGPGTRLTVT.

This clone came up many times. This chain connects TRBV6-2 or TRBV6-3 to TRBJ1-5; D is unresolved. This CDR3 is 13 amino acids long. V lost 4 bases, J lost 3 bases, and 7 bases lay in between. CDR1 and CDR2 from the germline V gene are MNHEY and SVGEGT. CDR3 loop: CASSFLHNQPQHF. The CDR3, as DNA: TGTGCCAGCAGTTTCCTTCACAATCAGCCCCAGCATTTT.

The V call is TRBV19, the J call TRBJ1-5; unclear D gene. V lost 4 bases, J lost 1 base, and 20 bases lay in between. The CDR3 sequence is 18 residues long. Germline V gene lookup returns CDR1 LNHDA and CDR2 SQIVND (reference sequence). CDR3 sequence (DNA): TGTGCCAGTAGTACCAGCGCAGGATCCGGGTCCAGCAATCAGCCCCAGCATTTT. It codes for CASSTSAGSGSSNQPQHF.

This clone was observed a few times. The chain employs TRBV28 and TRBJ2-7; 11 nucleotides match TRBD2. V lost 6 bases, J lost 6 bases, and 19 bases stayed unmatched. Germline-derived CDR1 and CDR2 are MDHEN and SYDVKM. The CDR3 is made up of 18 amino acids. CDR3 in amino acids: CASSPAGLTSGSRGEQYF. CDR3 coding DNA: TGTGCCAGCAGCCCGGCGGGTCTAACTAGCGGGAGTCGTGGCGAGCAGTACTTC.

The chain recombines TRBV19 with TRBJ1-6; 7 nucleotides line up with TRBD1. V lost 6 bases, J lost 8 bases, and 7 bases stayed unmatched. Germline loops: CDR1 LNHDA, CDR2 SQIVND (reference sequence). This CDR3 is built from 14 residues. CDR3: CASRVQGSDSPLHF. Written as DNA, the CDR3 is TGTGCCAGTAGGGTACAGGGGTCGGATTCACCCCTCCACTTT. Based on the CDR3 plus reference TRBV19 and TRBJ1-6, the full variable domain is DGGITQSPKYLFRKEGQNVTLSCEQNLNHDAMYWYRQDPGQGLRLIYYSQIVNDFQKGDIAEGYSVSREKKESFPLTVTSAQKNPTAFYLCASRVQGSDSPLHFGNGTRLTVT.

This clone has at least ten counts. Germline is not matched at one junction end, which may reflect a read error. V is TRBV7-7 and J is TRBJ2-3; 9 bases map to TRBD1. Germline CDR1 reads SSHAT; CDR2 reads FNYEAQ (reference sequence). The CDR3 consists of 17 residues. CDR3 protein: CASSLGTGTGNTDTQYF. The CDR3 nucleotides read TGTGCTAGCAGCTTAGGGACCGGGACAGGGAACACAGATACGCAGTATTTT.

This clone was seen ten or more times. The genes are TRBV7-9 and TRBJ2-3; 10 positions agree with TRBD2. Trimming took 5 bases from V and 4 from J; bases not matched to a gene: 9. The CDR3 sequence is 16 residues long. The germline V gene encodes CDR1 SEHNR and CDR2 FQNEAQ (reference sequence). In nucleotides, the CDR3 is TGTGCCAGCAGCCCGGCCCTAGCGGGAGCCGCAGATACGCAGTATTTT. It encodes CASSPALAGAADTQYF.

V and J are TRBV18 and TRBJ1-1; D remains ambiguous. The CDR3 has 15 residues. Trimming pared 0 bases from V and 7 bases from J, leaving 15 bases between. Germline CDR1 reads KGHSH; CDR2 reads LQKENI. The CDR3 loop is CASSPPDALEGEAFF. CDR3 nucleotides: TGTGCCAGCTCACCACCGGATGCGCTTGAGGGTGAAGCTTTCTTT.

This clone was counted ten times or more. V gene TRBV20-1 combines with J gene TRBJ2-5, with 11 positions matching TRBD2. The CDR3 is made up of 15 amino acids. V lost 6 bases to trimming and J lost 2 bases; unmatched junction nucleotides: 8. CDR1 is DFQATT and CDR2 is SNEGSKA in the germline V gene (reference sequence). CDR3 region: CSAPRGTSGQETQYF. The CDR3 DNA reads as TGCAGTGCACCGAGGGGGACTAGCGGACAAGAGACCCAGTACTTC.

The rearrangement links TRBV2 to TRBJ1-2; D perhaps matches TRBD1 (5 bases). CDR1 and CDR2 from the germline V gene are SNHLY and FYNNEI. There are 13 residues in the CDR3. Between the trimmed V and J ends, which lost 5 bases and 4 bases, there was a span of 11 bases. Here the CDR3 reads CASSPPGTYGYTF. Here the CDR3 DNA reads TGTGCCAGCAGTCCCCCGGGGACCTATGGCTACACCTTC.

This clone has a count of ten or more. The chain has TRBV7-2 and TRBJ2-1, with 8 bases that match TRBD1. This CDR3 comprises 16 residues. Trimming at V came to 6 bases and at J to 0 bases, leaving 7 bases not matched to a gene. The V gene's germline CDR1 is SGHTA and CDR2 FQGNSA. CDR3 nucleotides: TGTGCCAGCAGTACTAGACAGGGGAGCTCCTACAATGAGCAGTTCTTC. It yields the protein CASSTRQGSSYNEQFF.

This clone has only a few counts. This rearrangement joins TRBV6-2 or TRBV6-3 to TRBJ2-5; 11 bases align to TRBD2. V was pared by 0 bases and J by 1 base, with 1 base of the junction left unmatched. Germline loops: CDR1 MNHEY, CDR2 SVGEGT. CDR3 size: 16 residues. The CDR3, as DNA: TGTGCCAGCAGTTACTCCGGGACTAGCGGCCAAGAGACCCAGTACTTC. Translation: CASSYSGTSGQETQYF.

The sample holds many counts of this clone. The chain has TRBV11-2 and TRBJ2-2; D is ambiguous. This CDR3 has 16 amino acids. Germline lookup yields CDR1 SGHAT and CDR2 FQNNGV. Between the trimmed V and J ends, which lost 3 bases and 0 bases, there was a span of 11 bases. CDR3 DNA: TGTGCCAGCAGCTTCCCCTGGAGCGCGAACACCGGGGAGCTGTTTTTT. This translates into CASSFPWSANTGELFF.

This clone occurred many times. The chain combines TRBV9 with TRBJ2-1; the D call may be TRBD1 or TRBD2 (5 bases each). Germline-derived CDR1 and CDR2 are SGDLS and YYNGEE. This CDR3 comprises 16 residues. V lost 0 bases, J lost 8 bases, and 18 bases lay in between. The chain's CDR3 is CASSVAWGPEAHEQFF. CDR3 DNA sequence: TGTGCCAGCAGCGTAGCTTGGGGACCAGAGGCCCATGAGCAGTTCTTC. The full variable domain, rest sourced from reference TRBV9 and TRBJ2-1, is DSGVTQTPKHLITATGQRVTLRCSPRSGDLSVYWYQQSLDQGLQFLIQYYNGEERAKGNILERFSAQQFPDLHSELNLSSLELGDSALYFCASSVAWGPEAHEQFFGPGTRLTVL.